These 27 T cell receptor beta chains came from one sample sequenced in a study of beta chain features in type 1 diabetes. Notes on the study in general: All four CD4+ subsets of Type 1 diabetes patients contained TCRB CDR3s that were moderately but significantly shorter.

TCRB transcripts that were expressed got sequenced, as all of the isolated RNA had been reverse transcribed. TCRdb's table, derived via immunoSEQ multiplex PCR, lists solely in-frame clones and lacks some. The repertoire has approximately 170,000 clones, approximately 7.8% of them found once; the top ten carry approximately 0.93%. No antigen has been identified for these receptors. The specimen was central memory CD4+ T cells from blood. The receptors stem from a woman aged 35 to 49 with type 1 diabetes.

This rearrangement joins TRBV6-6 to TRBJ1-3, with D uncertain. Germline values: CDR1 MNHNY, CDR2 SVGAGI (reference sequence). This CDR3 region has 14 residues. Between the trimmed V and J ends, which lost 4 bases and 0 bases, there was a span of 7 bases. This chain's CDR3 is CASSSWSSGNTIYF. CDR3 nucleotides: TGTGCCAGCAGTTCGTGGAGCTCTGGAAACACCATATATTTT.

The chain recombines TRBV30 with TRBJ1-3; D unresolved. The CDR3 runs to 13 residues. The V end was cut by 1 base, the J end by 4 bases, with 8 bases between. Germline V lookup: CDR1 GTSNPN, CDR2 SVGIG (reference sequence). CDR3: CAWSAGIGNTIYF. CDR3 DNA sequence: TGTGCCTGGAGTGCCGGGATAGGAAACACCATATATTTT.

This chain links TRBV4-2 with TRBJ1-2; TRBD1 is a possible D gene (6 bases). Germline V CDR1 and CDR2: LGHNA, YNFKEQ. The CDR3 has 16 residues. Trimming shortened V by 4 bases and J by 4 bases, and 19 bases separated the two germline ends. CDR3 nucleotide sequence: TGTGCCAGCAGCCCGGAAGGGGGTACCCTCCCCTATGGCTACACCTTC. Protein sequence: CASSPEGGTLPYGYTF.

Only a few counts were recorded for this clone. CDR3 sequence (DNA): TGCGCCAGCAGTCGCTTGCTAGTTGGCACTGAAGCTTTCTTT. As protein: CASSRLLVGTEAFF. This rearrangement joins TRBV4-3 to TRBJ1-1, with unresolved D. The CDR3 loop spans 14 amino acids. V was cut by 6 bases and J by 4 bases, with 15 bases left in between. Germline CDR1 reads LGHNA; CDR2 reads YSLEER.

The chain carries TRBV11-1 and TRBJ1-2; D remains ambiguous. V was cut by 1 base and J by 3 bases, with 9 bases left in between. The CDR3 sequence is 14 residues long. Germline CDR1 SGHAT, CDR2 FQDESV (reference sequence). CDR3 amino acids: CASSLGRSYYGYTF. The CDR3 DNA reads as TGTGCCAGCAGCTTAGGGAGGAGCTACTATGGCTACACCTTC.

The chain links TRBV4-2 to TRBJ2-5; D perhaps matches TRBD2 (5 bases). The CDR3 has 15 residues. From germline, CDR1 is LGHNA and CDR2 YNFKEQ. V was shortened by 0 bases and J by 2 bases, with 10 bases between the two germline ends. This CDR3 is CASSQDLPGQETQYF. CDR3 coding DNA: TGTGCCAGCAGCCAAGACCTCCCGGGGCAAGAGACCCAGTACTTC.

The chain links TRBV10-3 to TRBJ2-7; D call uncertain. CDR3 length equals 12 residues. Trimming removed 3 bases from V and 5 bases from J, with 8 bases in between. The germline V gene has CDR1 ENHRY and CDR2 SYGVKD. For the CDR3, the DNA is TGTGCCATCAGTGAATCAGTAAACGAGCAGTACTTC. It encodes CAISESVNEQYF.

The V gene is TRBV19, the J gene TRBJ1-5; D gene unclear. The CDR3 extends over 14 amino acids. The V gene lost 7 bases and the J gene lost 5 bases, with 15 bases spanning the gap. CDR1 LNHDA and CDR2 SQIVND come from the germline V gene (reference sequence). CDR3 nucleotide sequence: TGTGCCAGTACGGATGCTGTGCGGTATCAGCCCCAGCATTTT. Translating it yields CASTDAVRYQPQHF.

This clone was detected a few times. The chain is built from TRBV7-8 and TRBJ1-1, with TRBD1 identical over 10 bases. CDR1 is SGHVS and CDR2 is FQNEAQ in the germline V gene. CDR3 length: 14 amino acids. The J segment lost 11 bases and the V segment lost 5 bases, leaving 11 bases of the junction unmatched. CDR3: CASSRADRGRVAFF. CDR3 nucleotide sequence: TGTGCCAGCAGCCGAGCCGACAGGGGGCGCGTGGCTTTCTTT.

V and J are TRBV28 and TRBJ1-1; a possible D gene is TRBD1 (5 bases). Germline assignment: CDR1 MDHEN and CDR2 SYDVKM. CDR3 length: 13 amino acids. V was trimmed by 3 bases and J by 7 bases, leaving 12 bases between them. DNA of the CDR3: TGTGCCAGCAGTTTTGGACACCTTCTTGAAGCTTTCTTT. Its translation: CASSFGHLLEAFF. The full variable domain, in which reference TRBV28 and TRBJ1-1 provide the parts outside the CDR3, is DVKVTQSSRYLVKRTGEKVFLECVQDMDHENMFWYRQDPGLGLRLIYFSYDVKMKEKGDIPEGYSVSREKKERFSLILESASTNQTSMYLCASSFGHLLEAFFGQGTRLTVV.

The chain joins TRBV7-2 to TRBJ2-7; TRBD2 matches 9 bases. The CDR3 consists of 14 residues. Per the germline V gene, CDR1 is SGHTA and CDR2 is FQGNSA. V gave up 5 bases and J gave up 4 bases; unmatched junction bases: 6. The CDR3 here is CASSGSGSLYEQYF. CDR3 DNA: TGTGCCAGCAGCGGTAGCGGGAGTCTGTACGAGCAGTACTTC.

In the case of this clone: Different DNA sequences within this sample yield the same CDR3. The rearrangement joins TRBV5-1 to TRBJ2-3; D is unresolved. CDR3 length: 14 amino acids. Trimming pared 0 bases from V and 6 bases from J, leaving 11 bases between. CDR1 and CDR2 (germline): SGHRS, YFSETQ. The CDR3 is CASSLGQSADTQYF. CDR3 coding DNA: TGCGCCAGCAGCTTGGGGCAGTCCGCCGATACGCAGTATTTT.

This chain uses TRBV28 with TRBJ2-7; 7 positions match TRBD1. The germline V gene has CDR1 MDHEN and CDR2 SYDVKM. The CDR3 spans 14 residues. V gave up 7 bases and J gave up 3 bases; unmatched junction bases: 9. CDR3 bases: TGTGCCAGCACAAGGGGACAGACTATCTACGAGCAGTACTTC. Translation gives CASTRGQTIYEQYF.

This clone has more than one count but fewer than ten. The CDR3 loop reads CASSLPSGGDTGELFF. CDR3 nucleotides: TGTGCCAGCAGCCTACCTAGCGGGGGGGACACCGGGGAGCTGTTTTTT. This chain connects TRBV4-2 to TRBJ2-2, with 12 nucleotides matching TRBD2. The germline gives CDR1 LGHNA, CDR2 YNFKEQ. With V trimmed by 4 bases and J by 3 bases, 3 bases remained unmatched. The CDR3 covers 16 residues.

The V and J genes are TRBV7-3 and TRBJ2-5, with D possibly TRBD2 on 6 matching bases. Per the germline V gene, CDR1 is SGHTA and CDR2 is FQGTGA. Trimming took off 4 bases at V and 6 bases at J, with 15 bases between the two ends. The CDR3 is 14 amino acids. DNA of the CDR3: TGTGCCAGCAGCTCCGGGGGAAGCGTGAAGACCCAGTACTTC. Amino acids: CASSSGGSVKTQYF.

This sequence joins TRBV7-9 and TRBJ2-1, with TRBD2 matching 11 bases. The germline gives CDR1 SEHNR, CDR2 FQNEAQ (reference sequence). The CDR3 has 15 residues. With 6 bases clipped from V and 0 bases from J, the junction kept 1 base outside the gene matches. The CDR3 loop reads CASSTSGSSYNEQFF. CDR3 nucleotide sequence: TGTGCCAGCAGTACTAGCGGGAGCTCCTACAATGAGCAGTTCTTC.

The chain links TRBV4-1 to TRBJ1-4; D gene ambiguous. The length of the CDR3 is 13 residues. Trimming took off 1 base at V and 8 bases at J, with 8 bases between the two ends. Germline V gene data show CDR1 as MGHRA and CDR2 as YSYEKL. The CDR3, as DNA: TGCGCCAGCAGCCAAGCGGGTGAGGAAAAACTGTTTTTT. Its protein product is CASSQAGEEKLFF.

This clone was counted only a few times. The genes are TRBV5-6 and TRBJ1-2, with 7 bases aligning to TRBD1. V was pared by 2 bases and J by 4 bases, with 14 bases of the junction left unmatched. CDR1 SGHDT and CDR2 YYEEEE come from the germline V gene. The length of the CDR3 is 17 residues. The CDR3: CASSLGFDSRQGYGYTF. CDR3 coding DNA: TGTGCCAGCAGCTTAGGATTCGACAGTAGACAGGGCTATGGCTACACCTTC.

In its sample, this clone was seen a few times. This rearrangement joins TRBV11-3 to TRBJ2-7; 11 nucleotides agree with TRBD1. The CDR3 has 15 amino acids. CDR1 SGHNT and CDR2 YENEEA come from the germline V gene. Losses at the gene ends were 4 bases for V and 0 bases for J; bases not matched to a gene: 2. The CDR3 region is CASSSGTGGSYEQYF. The CDR3, as DNA: TGTGCCAGCAGCTCGGGGACAGGGGGCTCCTACGAGCAGTACTTC. Complete variable domain (other parts from reference TRBV11-3 and TRBJ2-7): EAGVVQSPRYKIIEKKQPVAFWCNPISGHNTLYWYLQNLGQGPELLIRYENEEAVDDSQLPKDRFSAERLKGVDSTLKIQPAELGDSAVYLCASSSGTGGSYEQYFGPGTRLTVT.

Remarks on this clone: Other nucleotide sequences in the sample specify the same CDR3. This CDR3 is CASSPDRDYGYTF. The CDR3 bases are TGTGCCAGCAGCCCCGACAGAGACTATGGCTACACCTTC. The rearrangement links TRBV7-2 to TRBJ1-2, with a possible D match to TRBD1 (5 bases). CDR1 SGHTA and CDR2 FQGNSA come from the germline V gene. This CDR3 contains 13 residues. V gave up 5 bases and J gave up 3 bases, with 10 bases separating them.

There are a few counts of this clone. The genes are TRBV4-3 and TRBJ2-1; TRBD1 matches 7 bases. J was trimmed by 3 bases and V by 1 base; bases with no gene match: 3. The germline gives CDR1 LGHNA, CDR2 YSLEER. The CDR3 is 15 residues long. The CDR3 here is CASSQAGGGYNEQFF. In DNA form, the CDR3 reads TGCGCCAGCAGCCAAGCAGGGGGTGGCTACAATGAGCAGTTCTTC.

The chain joins TRBV28 to TRBJ2-5; TRBD2 matches 7 bases. Trimming removed 6 bases from V and 5 bases from J; junction bases left unmatched: 6. This CDR3 region has 13 residues. Germline lookup yields CDR1 MDHEN and CDR2 SYDVKM. CDR3 in DNA: TGTGCCAGCAGAAGCGGGGTTTCCGAGACCCAGTACTTC. Its protein product is CASRSGVSETQYF.

This clone was seen a few times. The J gene is TRBJ2-1, the V gene TRBV28, with 10 bases matching TRBD1. V was clipped by 6 bases and J by 4 bases; unmatched bases: 9. CDR3 length: 16 amino acids. In germline, CDR1 is MDHEN, CDR2 SYDVKM. The CDR3 sequence is CASRARRTGGYNEQFF. The CDR3 region has the DNA TGTGCCAGCAGGGCACGCCGGACAGGGGGGTACAATGAGCAGTTCTTC. The full variable domain, completed using reference TRBV28 and TRBJ2-1, is DVKVTQSSRYLVKRTGEKVFLECVQDMDHENMFWYRQDPGLGLRLIYFSYDVKMKEKGDIPEGYSVSREKKERFSLILESASTNQTSMYLCASRARRTGGYNEQFFGPGTRLTVL.

This chain links TRBV2 with TRBJ1-5, with TRBD1 identical over 9 bases. In germline, CDR1 is SNHLY, CDR2 FYNNEI. Losses at the gene ends were 6 bases for V and 6 bases for J; bases not matched to a gene: 3. The length of the CDR3 is 13 residues. The CDR3 is CASRGTGSQPQHF. CDR3 in DNA: TGTGCCAGCAGAGGGACAGGGAGTCAGCCCCAGCATTTT.

This chain uses TRBV15 with TRBJ1-4, with D hard to call. This CDR3 is built from 16 residues. The V and J ends lost 5 bases and 0 bases respectively, with 13 bases between them. CDR1 and CDR2 from the germline V gene are LNHNV and YYDKDF (reference sequence). The CDR3 loop reads CATSARTGATNEKLFF. In nucleotides, the CDR3 is TGTGCCACCAGCGCGCGGACGGGAGCAACTAATGAAAAACTGTTTTTT.

The chain is built from TRBV6-5 and TRBJ2-1; 8 positions match TRBD1. The V segment lost 10 bases and the J segment 6 bases; nucleotides outside the gene matches: 11. Germline V gene data show CDR1 as MNHEY and CDR2 as SVGAGI. The length of the CDR3 is 14 residues. The CDR3 sequence is CATRPRTGLNEQFF. The CDR3, as DNA: TGTGCCACCAGACCCAGGACAGGGCTCAATGAGCAGTTCTTC.

This chain connects TRBV6-5 to TRBJ1-2; D gene ambiguous. The CDR3 extends over 12 amino acids. V lost 6 bases to trimming and J lost 8 bases, with 13 bases between them. In germline, CDR1 is MNHEY, CDR2 SVGAGI. DNA of the CDR3: TGTGCCAGCAGAAATCCCAAGCGGGGCTACACCTTC. Protein: CASRNPKRGYTF.